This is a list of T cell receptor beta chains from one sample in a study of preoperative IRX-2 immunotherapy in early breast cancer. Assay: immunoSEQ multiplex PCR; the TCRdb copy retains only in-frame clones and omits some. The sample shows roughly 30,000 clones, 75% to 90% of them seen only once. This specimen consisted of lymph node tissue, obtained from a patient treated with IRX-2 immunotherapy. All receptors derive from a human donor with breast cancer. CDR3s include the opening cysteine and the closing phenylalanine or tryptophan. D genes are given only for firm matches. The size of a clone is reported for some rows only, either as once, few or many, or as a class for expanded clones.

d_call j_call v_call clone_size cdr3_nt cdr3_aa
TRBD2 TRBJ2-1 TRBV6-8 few TGTGCCATCACCTTTAGCGGGAGGATTAAATGCTCCTACAATGAGCAGTTCTTC CAITFSGRIKCSYNEQFF
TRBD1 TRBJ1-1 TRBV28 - TGTGCCAGCAGCCAACAGGGGGCTCTGGGTAGCACTGAAGCTTTCTTT CASSQQGALGSTEAFF
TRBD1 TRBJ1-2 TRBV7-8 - TGTGCCAGCAGCTCAACAGGGGGCCGACTGTCTGGCTACACCTTC CASSSTGGRLSGYTF
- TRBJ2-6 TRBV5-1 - TGCGCCAGCAGCGGTTTCTCTGGGGCCAACGTCCTGACTTTC CASSGFSGANVLTF
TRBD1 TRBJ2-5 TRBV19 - TGTGCCAGTAGTTCCTCCGGGACAGAACAAGAGACCCAGTACTTC CASSSSGTEQETQYF
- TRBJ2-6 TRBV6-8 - TGTGCCAGCAGTCTCCCCAGTGGGGCCAACGTCCTGACTTTC CASSLPSGANVLTF
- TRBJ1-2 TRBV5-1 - TGCGCCAGCAGCTGGGACCGACCGCCTGACGGCTACACCTTC CASSWDRPPDGYTF
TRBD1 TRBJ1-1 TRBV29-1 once TGCAGCGTTGAACCTTCAGGGGGCACTGAGGCTTTCTTT CSVEPSGGTEAFF
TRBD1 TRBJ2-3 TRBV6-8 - TGTGCCATCAAGTTTACAGGGGAGGATACGCAGTATTTT CAIKFTGEDTQYF
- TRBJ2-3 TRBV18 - TGTGCCAGCTCCCTCGGGACTCCCGGCACAGATACGCAGTATTTT CASSLGTPGTDTQYF
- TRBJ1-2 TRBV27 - TGTGCCAGCAGAAGGCGTTTAGGCTATGGCTACACCTTC CASRRRLGYGYTF
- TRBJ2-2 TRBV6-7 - TGTGCCAGCAGTTACTCTACCTTGGGGGCGGCCGGGGAGCTGTTTTTT CASSYSTLGAAGELFF
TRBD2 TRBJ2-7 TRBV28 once TGTGCCAGCAGGCCCCATCCCGGGACTAGCAGCGCCTACGAGCAGTACTTC CASRPHPGTSSAYEQYF
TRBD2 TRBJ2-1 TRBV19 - TGTGCCAGTAGTATTTTTAGCGGGAGGGGGAATGAGCAGTTCTTC CASSIFSGRGNEQFF
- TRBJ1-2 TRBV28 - TGTGCCAGCAGGAGTAGGACGGTAAACTATGGCTACACCTTC CASRSRTVNYGYTF
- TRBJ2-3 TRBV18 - TGTGCCAGCTCGCCAGACAGAGATACGCAGTATTTT CASSPDRDTQYF
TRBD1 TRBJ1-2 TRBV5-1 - TGCGCCAGCAGCTTGGGGGACAGCAACTATGGCTACACCTTC CASSLGDSNYGYTF
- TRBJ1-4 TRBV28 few TGTGCCAGCAGTTGGGTGTCCGAGGAAAAACTGTTTTTT CASSWVSEEKLFF
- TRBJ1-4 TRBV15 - TGTGCCACCAGCAAGGAGTGGTCTAATGAAAAACTGTTTTTT CATSKEWSNEKLFF
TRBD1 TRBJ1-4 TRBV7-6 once TGTGCCAGCAGCCGTTCGGGACAGGGAAATGAAAAACTGTTTTTT CASSRSGQGNEKLFF
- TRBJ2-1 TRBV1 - TGCGCCAGCAGCCAAGAGGGACTAGCGGAATCGTACAATGAGCAGTTCTTC CASSQEGLAESYNEQFF
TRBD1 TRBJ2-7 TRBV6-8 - TGTGCCAGCAGGCAACCGGGACAGAGAACCTACGAGCAGTACTTC CASRQPGQRTYEQYF
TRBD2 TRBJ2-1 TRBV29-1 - TGCAGCGTTGTAGTGCGGGAGGGCCGGTGGCATGAGCAGTTCTTC CSVVVREGRWHEQFF
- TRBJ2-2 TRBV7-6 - TGTGCCAGCAGCTTCGTGGGGGTGGGCGGGGAGCTGTTTTTT CASSFVGVGGELFF
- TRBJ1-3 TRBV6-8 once TGTGCCAGCAGGGCCGACCGGCACTCTGGAAACACCATATATTTT CASRADRHSGNTIYF
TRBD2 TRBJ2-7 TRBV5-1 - TGCGCCAGCAGCTTGATAGCGGGAGGCCACGAGCAGTACTTC CASSLIAGGHEQYF
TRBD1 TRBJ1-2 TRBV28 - TGTGCCAGCAGACAGGGGCTGACAGGGAAGGGCTACACCTTC CASRQGLTGKGYTF
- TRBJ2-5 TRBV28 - TGTGCCAGCAGTTCCACCCGAACTAGTCGGAAGACCCAGTACTTC CASSSTRTSRKTQYF
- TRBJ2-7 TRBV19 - TGTGCCAGTAGTATAGCTGTAGGGGATTACGAGCAGTACTTC CASSIAVGDYEQYF
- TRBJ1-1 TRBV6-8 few TGTGCCAGCAACCTCCTGGGGGTGGACACTGAAGCTTTCTTT CASNLLGVDTEAFF
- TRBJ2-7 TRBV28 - TGTGCCAGCAGTCCCCTCGGGATGGGGATATACGAGCAGTACTTC CASSPLGMGIYEQYF
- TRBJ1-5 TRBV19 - TGTGCCAGTAGTATTTCCGTGTGGCGAGAAGGCAATCAGCCCCAGCATTTT CASSISVWREGNQPQHF
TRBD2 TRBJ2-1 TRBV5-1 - TGCGCCAGCAGCTTGGCTCCTAGCGGGGGGCTCAATGAGCAGTTCTTC CASSLAPSGGLNEQFF
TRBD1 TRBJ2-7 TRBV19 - TGTGCCAGTAGTCCGGGACAGGGGAGGGGGTACGAGCAGTACTTC CASSPGQGRGYEQYF
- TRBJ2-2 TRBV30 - TGTGCCTACAGGGTCTGGGACACCGGGGAGCTGTTTTTT CAYRVWDTGELFF
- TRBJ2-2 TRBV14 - TGTGCCAGCAGCCCACCAGGGGCATACGGGGAGCTGTTTTTT CASSPPGAYGELFF
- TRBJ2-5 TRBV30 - TGTGCCTGGAGGACGGGGGCAGGGCGAGAGACCCAGTACTTC CAWRTGAGRETQYF
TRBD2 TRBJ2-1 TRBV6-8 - TGTGCCAGCAGTTACGGACTAGCTAGCAATGAGCAGTTCTTC CASSYGLASNEQFF
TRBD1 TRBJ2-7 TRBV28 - TGTGCCAGCAGGGGGACAGGGCGGTTCTACGAGCAGTACTTC CASRGTGRFYEQYF
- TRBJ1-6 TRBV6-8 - TGTGCCAGCGTGTTGCGCGATAATTCACCCCTCCACTTT CASVLRDNSPLHF
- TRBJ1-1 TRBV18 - TGTGCCAGCTCACCCGTCGGGACGTGGGTGGGATATACTGAAGCTTTCTTT CASSPVGTWVGYTEAFF
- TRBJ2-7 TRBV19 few TGTGCCAGTAGTATCGGGCCGGCAAGCCGCGAGCAGTACTTC CASSIGPASREQYF
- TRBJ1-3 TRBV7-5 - TGTGCCAGCAGGGACCTGAGGGGGTTTGGGGACAGACAGTCCGGAAACACCATATATTTT CASRDLRGFGDRQSGNTIYF
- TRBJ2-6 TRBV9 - TGTGCCAGCAGCGTAGCGGAGGAGGCTACTGGGGCCAACGTCCTGACTTTC CASSVAEEATGANVLTF